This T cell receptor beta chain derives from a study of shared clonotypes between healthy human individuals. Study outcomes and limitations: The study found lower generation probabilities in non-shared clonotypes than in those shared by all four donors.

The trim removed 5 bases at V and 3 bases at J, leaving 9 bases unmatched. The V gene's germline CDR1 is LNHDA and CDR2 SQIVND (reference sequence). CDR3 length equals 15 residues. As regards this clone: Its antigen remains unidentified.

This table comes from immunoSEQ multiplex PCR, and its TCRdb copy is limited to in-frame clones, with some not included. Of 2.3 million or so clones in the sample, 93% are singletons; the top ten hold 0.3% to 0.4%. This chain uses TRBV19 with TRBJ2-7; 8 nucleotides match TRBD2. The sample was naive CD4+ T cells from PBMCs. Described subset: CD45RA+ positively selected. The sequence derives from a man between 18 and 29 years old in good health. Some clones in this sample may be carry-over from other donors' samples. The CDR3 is CASSAPTSGFYEQYF. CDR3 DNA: TGTGCCAGTAGTGCTCCCACTAGCGGATTCTACGAGCAGTACTTC.